Below, 21 T cell receptor beta chains from the same sample are listed, as sequenced in a study of T cells in Graves' hyperthyroidism and ophthalmopathy. Amplified TCR beta CDR3 regions came from RNA transcripts. The HTBI primer set served for first-round RT-PCR of the TCR CDR3. TCRdb independently ran MiXCR on the multiplex PCR reads; one entry per CDR3 protein. The table has roughly 57,000 distinct CDR3 sequences, roughly 50% seen once. Sample: blood. The receptors were gathered from a woman in her fifties or sixties with Graves' ophthalmopathy.

Details on this clonotype: A junction boundary mismatches the germline segment, possibly from a read error. V gene TRBV5-1 combines with J gene TRBJ2-3, with 11 bases aligning to TRBD2. The CDR3 totals 16 residues. Germline values: CDR1 SGHRS, CDR2 YFSETQ. The CDR3 DNA is TGCGCCTGCAGCCGCGAACTAGCGGGAGTGGGGGATACGCAGTATTTT. Its translation is CACSRELAGVGDTQYF.

The V and J genes are TRBV7-2 and TRBJ2-3; D possibly corresponds to TRBD1 (6 bases). Germline V gene sequence: CDR1 SGHTA, CDR2 FQGNSA. Trimming pared 5 bases from V and 11 bases from J, leaving 20 bases between. The CDR3 consists of 14 residues. The CDR3 nucleotides are TGTGCCAGCAGCGTAGTGCAGGGGTTAGGGGAGCAGTATTTT. Residues: CASSVVQGLGEQYF.

The chain has TRBV7-2 and TRBJ1-5; 8 bases match TRBD1. CDR3 size: 16 residues. The germline CDR1 and CDR2 sequences are SGHTA and FQGNSA. The V gene end was trimmed by 5 bases and the J gene end by 3 bases; junction bases not matched to a gene: 9. CDR3: CASSPRGTGVNQPQHF. In nucleotides, the CDR3 is TGTGCCAGCAGCCCCAGGGGGACAGGCGTCAATCAGCCCCAGCATTTT.

This clonotype was observed at least ten times. The genes are TRBV20-1 and TRBJ2-6, with D possibly being TRBD2 (7 bases). This CDR3 region has 18 residues. V was clipped by 0 bases and J by 4 bases, with 19 bases between them. The V gene's germline CDR1 is DFQATT and CDR2 SNEGSKA (reference sequence). The CDR3: CSARDGRGRTGGANVLTF. CDR3 DNA sequence: TGCAGTGCTAGAGATGGGCGGGGGCGAACTGGCGGGGCCAACGTCCTGACTTTC.

The genes are TRBV5-1 and TRBJ1-4, with 7 nucleotides matching TRBD1. CDR3 length: 16 amino acids. With V trimmed by 3 bases and J by 8 bases, 13 bases remained unmatched. Germline values: CDR1 SGHRS, CDR2 YFSETQ. The CDR3 protein is CASSYWTGVVSEKLFF. As DNA, the CDR3 is TGCGCCAGCAGCTACTGGACAGGAGTCGTTTCCGAAAAACTGTTTTTT.

The table lists this clonotype with many counts. This rearrangement joins TRBV5-1 to TRBJ2-1; 13 bases fit TRBD2. The CDR3 has 16 residues. Germline trimming cut 2 bases from V and 6 bases from J; bases unmatched to any gene: 5. The germline CDR1 and CDR2 sequences are SGHRS and YFSETQ. CDR3 coding DNA: TGCGCCAGCAGCTTAACTAGCGGGGGGGCCCTCAATGAGCAGTTCTTC. This gives the protein CASSLTSGGALNEQFF.

This clonotype has a count of ten or more. CDR3: CASSARDSPLHF. The CDR3, as DNA: TGTGCCAGCAGCGCCAGGGACTCACCCCTCCACTTT. This chain joins TRBV5-6 and TRBJ1-6; D possibly corresponds to TRBD1 (5 bases). V lost 4 bases, J lost 10 bases, and 9 bases lay in between. The CDR3 is 12 residues long. The germline CDR1 and CDR2 sequences are SGHDT and YYEEEE.

V is TRBV20-1 and J is TRBJ2-1; D gene uncertain. Between the trimmed V and J ends, which lost 7 bases and 5 bases, there was a span of 21 bases. The CDR3 consists of 15 residues. Germline CDR1 is DFQATT and CDR2 is SNEGSKA (reference sequence). This CDR3 is CSESQGPSVHNEQFF. CDR3 DNA: TGCAGTGAATCACAAGGGCCATCTGTACACAATGAGCAGTTCTTC.

At least ten counts were recorded for this clonotype. The chain recombines TRBV6-2 or TRBV6-3 with TRBJ1-2; no clear D. Germline V gene sequence: CDR1 MNHEY, CDR2 SVGEGT. This CDR3 comprises 13 residues. V lost 0 bases, J lost 1 base, and 3 bases lay in between. CDR3 nucleotides: TGTGCCAGCAGTTACTCGAGTAACTATGGCTACACCTTC. As protein: CASSYSSNYGYTF.

Concerning this clonotype itself: One end of the junction does not line up with germline, which may come from a read error. The chain is built from TRBV7-2 and TRBJ1-1; the match to TRBD1 covers 8 bases. Germline loops: CDR1 SGHTA, CDR2 FQGNSA. There are 15 residues in the CDR3. DNA of the CDR3: TGTGCCAGCAGCTTAGACTGGACAGGGTGGACTGGGGCTTCCTTT. Translating gives CASSLDWTGWTGASF. The entire variable domain, with the rest obtained from reference TRBV7-2 and TRBJ1-1, is as follows: GAGVSQSPSNKVTEKGKDVELRCDPISGHTALYWYRQSLGQGLEFLIYFQGNSAPDKSGLPSDRFSAERTGGSVSTLTIQRTQQEDSAVYLCASSLDWTGWTGASFGQGTRLTVV.

This clonotype was seen at least ten times. V and J are TRBV6-2 or TRBV6-3 and TRBJ1-1; D ambiguous. Trimming cost V 6 bases and J 6 bases, with 23 bases left between them. This CDR3 region has 16 residues. The V gene's germline CDR1 is MNHEY and CDR2 SVGEGT. The CDR3: CASSLHPNLGGAEAFF. CDR3 nucleotide sequence: TGTGCCAGCAGCCTTCACCCCAACCTAGGCGGAGCTGAAGCTTTCTTT.

This chain connects TRBV6-1 to TRBJ1-5; D gene uncertain. Trimming shortened V by 9 bases and J by 7 bases, and 19 bases separated the two germline ends. The CDR3 contains 14 residues. CDR1 is MNHNS, CDR2 SASEGT, per germline. CDR3: CARSFGGYEQPQHF. DNA for the CDR3: TGTGCCAGAAGTTTTGGTGGGTACGAGCAGCCCCAGCATTTT.

This clonotype showed up many times. The chain carries TRBV6-2 or TRBV6-3 and TRBJ1-2; 7 positions match TRBD1. From germline, CDR1 is MNHEY and CDR2 SVGEGT. This CDR3 is built from 15 residues. J was trimmed by 0 bases and V by 2 bases; bases with no gene match: 3. In DNA form, the CDR3 reads TGTGCCAGCAGTTACCAGGGACAGACTAACTATGGCTACACCTTC. This codes for CASSYQGQTNYGYTF.

This clonotype was observed at least ten times. This chain joins TRBV20-1 and TRBJ2-7, with 10 positions matching TRBD1. The CDR3 spans 15 residues. The germline gives CDR1 DFQATT, CDR2 SNEGSKA (reference sequence). V was pared by 0 bases and J by 4 bases, with 6 bases of the junction left unmatched. The CDR3 DNA sequence: TGCAGTGCTAGAGAAGCGGACAGGGGGGGATACGAGCAGTACTTC. Translated: CSAREADRGGYEQYF.

In this sample, this clonotype turned up a few times. The V call is TRBV3-1, the J call TRBJ2-1; D may match TRBD1 or TRBD2 (5 bases each). The V gene's germline CDR1 is LGHDT and CDR2 YNNKEL (reference sequence). The CDR3 consists of 16 residues. V gave up 1 base and J gave up 6 bases, with 16 bases separating them. As DNA, the CDR3 is TGTGCCAGCAGCCAAGCCCCGGGGCAGGGTTTCAATGAGCAGTTCTTC. It yields the protein CASSQAPGQGFNEQFF.

This clonotype came up many times. The chain has TRBV20-1 and TRBJ2-3; 8 nucleotides match TRBD2. Trimming took 3 bases from V and 4 from J; bases not matched to a gene: 12. Germline CDR1 is DFQATT and CDR2 is SNEGSKA (reference sequence). The CDR3 sequence is 16 residues long. The CDR3 is CSARDFRGGAPDTQYF. The CDR3 DNA follows: TGCAGTGCTAGGGATTTTCGGGGGGGGGCCCCAGATACGCAGTATTTT.

This rearrangement joins TRBV20-1 to TRBJ2-1; 10 bases match TRBD2. With 3 bases clipped from V and 6 bases from J, the junction kept 2 bases outside the gene matches. The CDR3 length is 13 residues. Germline V CDR1 and CDR2: DFQATT, SNEGSKA (reference sequence). CDR3 DNA sequence: TGCAGTGCTAGTGGACTAGCGGCCAATGAGCAGTTCTTC. Residues: CSASGLAANEQFF.

This clonotype occurred many times. The V call is TRBV27, the J call TRBJ1-1; TRBD1 matches 9 bases. The CDR3 runs 15 residues. V trimming: 4 bases; J trimming: 3 bases; junction bases outside the gene matches: 6. In germline, CDR1 is MNHEY, CDR2 SMNVEV (reference sequence). The CDR3 DNA is TGTGCCAGCAGTTGGACAGGGGCGGGGGACACTGAAGCTTTCTTT. Translating gives CASSWTGAGDTEAFF.

The V call is TRBV5-1, the J call TRBJ1-3; possible D gene TRBD1, 6 bases. Trimming stripped 7 bases from V and 0 bases from J, with 11 bases between. CDR3 length: 14 amino acids. CDR1 SGHRS and CDR2 YFSETQ come from the germline V gene. CDR3 DNA sequence: TGCGCCAGCGGGGGCGGGAGCTCTGGAAACACCATATATTTT. As protein: CASGGGSSGNTIYF.

This clonotype was observed at least ten times. The J gene is TRBJ2-2, the V gene TRBV19; 7 positions agree with TRBD2. Trimming cost V 7 bases and J 1 base; bases outside gene matches: 9. Germline V CDR1 and CDR2: LNHDA, SQIVND (reference sequence). The CDR3 covers 16 residues. CDR3 in amino acids: CASMGEGFQNTGELFF. The DNA of the CDR3 is TGTGCCAGTATGGGGGAGGGCTTCCAGAACACCGGGGAGCTGTTTTTT.

Points on this clonotype: Likely a read error: the CDR3 ends without its conserved phenylalanine or tryptophan. CDR3 in DNA: TGTGCCAGCAGGCTAGCGGGGCAAGATTCGCAGTATTAT. This translates into CASRLAGQDSQYY. V and J are TRBV6-2 or TRBV6-3 and TRBJ2-3; TRBD2 matches at 9 bases. Germline values: CDR1 MNHEY, CDR2 SVGEGT. The CDR3 spans 13 residues.